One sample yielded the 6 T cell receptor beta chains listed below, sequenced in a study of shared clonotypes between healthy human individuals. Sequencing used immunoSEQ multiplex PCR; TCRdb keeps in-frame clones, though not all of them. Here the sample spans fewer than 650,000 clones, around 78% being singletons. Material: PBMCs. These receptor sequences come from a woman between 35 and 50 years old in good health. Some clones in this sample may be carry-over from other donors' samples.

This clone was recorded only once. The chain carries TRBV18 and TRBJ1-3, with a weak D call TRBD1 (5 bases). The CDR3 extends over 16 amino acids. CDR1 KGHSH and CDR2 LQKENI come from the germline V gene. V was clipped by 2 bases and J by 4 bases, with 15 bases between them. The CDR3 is CASSPDTGTGGNTIYF. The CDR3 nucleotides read TGTGCCAGCTCACCAGACACAGGCACGGGAGGAAACACCATATATTTT.

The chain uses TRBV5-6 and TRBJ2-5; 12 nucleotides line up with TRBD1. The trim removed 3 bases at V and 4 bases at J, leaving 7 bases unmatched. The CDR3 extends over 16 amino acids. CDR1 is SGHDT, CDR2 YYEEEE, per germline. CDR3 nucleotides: TGTGCCAGCAGCTCCGGAGGGACAGGGGGCGGAGAGACCCAGTACTTC. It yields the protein CASSSGGTGGGETQYF.

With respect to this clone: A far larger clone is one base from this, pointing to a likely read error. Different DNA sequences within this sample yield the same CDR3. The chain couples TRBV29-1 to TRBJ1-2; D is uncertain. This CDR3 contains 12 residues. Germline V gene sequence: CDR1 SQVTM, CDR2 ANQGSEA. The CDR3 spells CSPEMVPYGYTF. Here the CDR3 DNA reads TGCAGCCCCGAAATGGTCCCCTATGGCTACACCTTT.

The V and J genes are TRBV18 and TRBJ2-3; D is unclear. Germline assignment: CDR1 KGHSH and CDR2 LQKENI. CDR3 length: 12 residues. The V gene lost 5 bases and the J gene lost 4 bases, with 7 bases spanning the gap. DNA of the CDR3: TGTGCCAGCTCATTTCCCGCAGATACGCAGTATTTT. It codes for CASSFPADTQYF. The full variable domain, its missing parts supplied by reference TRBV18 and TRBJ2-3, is NAGVMQNPRHLVRRRGQEARLRCSPMKGHSHVYWYRQLPEEGLKFMVYLQKENIIDESGMPKERFSAEFPKEGPSILRIQQVVRGDSAAYFCASSFPADTQYFGPGTRLTVL.

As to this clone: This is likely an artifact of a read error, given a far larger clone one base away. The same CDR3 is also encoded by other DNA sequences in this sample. The CDR3 reads CASSALRQGSGGYTF. The CDR3 DNA follows: TGTGCCAGCAGCGCCCTCCGACAGGGGTCGGGAGGCTACACCTTC. V and J are TRBV27 and TRBJ1-2; 8 nucleotides match TRBD1. CDR1 and CDR2 from the germline V gene are MNHEY and SMNVEV (reference sequence). The CDR3 spans 15 residues. V dropped 6 bases and J dropped 8; count of bases not matched to a gene: 14.

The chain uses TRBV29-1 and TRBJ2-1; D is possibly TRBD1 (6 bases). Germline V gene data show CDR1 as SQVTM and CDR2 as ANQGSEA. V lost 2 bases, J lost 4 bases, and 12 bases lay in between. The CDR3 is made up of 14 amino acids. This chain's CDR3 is CSVERVGAYNEQFF. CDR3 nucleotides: TGCAGCGTTGAAAGGGTGGGGGCGTACAATGAGCAGTTCTTC.